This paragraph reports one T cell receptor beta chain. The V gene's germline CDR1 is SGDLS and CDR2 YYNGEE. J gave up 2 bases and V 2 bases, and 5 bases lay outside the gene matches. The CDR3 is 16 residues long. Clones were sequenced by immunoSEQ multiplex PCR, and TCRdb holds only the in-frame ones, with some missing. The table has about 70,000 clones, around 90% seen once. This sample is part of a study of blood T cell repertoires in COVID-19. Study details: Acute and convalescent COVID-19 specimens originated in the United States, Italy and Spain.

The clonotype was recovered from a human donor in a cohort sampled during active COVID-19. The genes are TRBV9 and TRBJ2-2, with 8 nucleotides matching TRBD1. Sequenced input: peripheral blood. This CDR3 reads CASSVGQGQNTGELFF. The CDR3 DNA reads TGTGCCAGCAGCGTTGGACAGGGACAAAACACCGGGGAGCTGTTTTTT.